This T cell receptor (beta chain) was retrieved from a study of blood T cell repertoires in COVID-19. Overall study context: PBMCs, B-cell-depleted T cells, or T cells provided the cDNA or gDNA that made up the material.

Enrolled during active infection, Seattle patients were then followed longitudinally. Study processing details: Estimated nucleated cell counts came from reference gene primer amplification. The assay was immunoSEQ multiplex PCR, and TCRdb's table has in-frame clones only and misses some. That table gives V, J and clone size, and the DNA gave D and trimming. The sample contains about 430,000 clones, about 90% of which appear only once. Input material: peripheral blood. The source of this sequence is a young man with COVID-19, enrolled during active disease.

CDR3 sequence: CASSPRDRGIDGYTF. CDR3 nucleotides: TGTGCCAGCAGTCCCCGGGACAGGGGTATCGATGGCTACACCTTC. J is TRBJ1-2 and V is TRBV27; 10 nucleotides agree with TRBD1. Germline V gene lookup returns CDR1 MNHEY and CDR2 SMNVEV (reference sequence). Trimming removed 5 bases from V and 6 bases from J; junction bases left unmatched: 9. This CDR3 is built from 15 residues.